This TCR beta chain was sequenced for a study of blood T cell repertoires in COVID-19. Per the germline V gene, CDR1 is LGHNA and CDR2 is YSLEER. CDR3 size: 14 residues. V lost 2 bases, J lost 6 bases, and 4 bases stayed unmatched. The data were produced by immunoSEQ multiplex PCR, yet TCRdb's version contains in-frame clones alone and is incomplete. The sample consists of over 75,000 clones, approximately 90% of them appearing once. The source material was peripheral blood. The source is a man aged 55 to 70 with acute or convalescent COVID-19. The V call is TRBV4-3, the J call TRBJ2-5, with TRBD2 matching 9 bases. The CDR3 nucleotides are TGCGCCAGCAGCCAAAGACTAGCGGCCCAGACCCAGTACTTC. Translating it yields CASSQRLAAQTQYF.